The 19 T cell receptor beta chains reported below all come from one sample, sequenced in a study of T cell repertoires in cytomegalovirus infection (dated 2019 in TCRdb). Data came from an Illumina HiSeq 1500. TCRdb took the public reads, trimmed them with fastp at Q25, ran MiXCR for clone calling and kept in-frame beta chains. Rows matching on CDR3 protein sequence are summarized as one entry with the most common DNA and genes. For this sample there are about 180,000 distinct CDR3 sequences; around 14% appear just once. The top ten clones comprise 20% to 30% of the sample. The sample comprised PBMCs. These receptor sequences come from a human donor in good health (CMV status not recorded). Some clones in this sample may be carry-over from other donors' samples.

V is TRBV28 and J is TRBJ1-1, with D perhaps matching TRBD1 (5 bases). The length of the CDR3 is 16 residues. Trimming removed 3 bases at V and 5 bases at J, with 19 bases between. In germline, CDR1 is MDHEN, CDR2 SYDVKM. CDR3 sequence (DNA): TGTGCCAGCAGTTTCTCCCAGGGTTTTAGTTGGACTGAAGCTTTCTTT. This sequence encodes CASSFSQGFSWTEAFF.

The V gene is TRBV12-3 or TRBV12-4, the J gene TRBJ2-6, with D uncertain. This CDR3 has 15 amino acids. V shed 7 bases and J shed 0 bases, with 10 bases lying between them. CDR3 sequence (DNA): TGTGCCAGCACCCTTATTAGCTCTGGGGCCAACGTCCTGACTTTC. Translated, it gives CASTLISSGANVLTF.

This clonotype was detected ten times or more. The chain is built from TRBV7-2 and TRBJ2-5; D not certain. CDR1 and CDR2 from the germline V gene are SGHTA and FQGNSA. There are 12 residues in the CDR3. Trimming removed 4 bases at V and 2 bases at J, with 5 bases between. The CDR3 DNA follows: TGTGCCAGCAGCTCCCGACAAGAGACCCAGTACTTC. Translation: CASSSRQETQYF.

The table lists this clonotype with many counts. The chain has TRBV5-1 and TRBJ2-1, with 13 positions matching TRBD2. Germline loops: CDR1 SGHRS, CDR2 YFSETQ. Losses at the gene ends were 4 bases for V and 3 bases for J; bases not matched to a gene: 16. The CDR3 runs to 20 residues. CDR3 protein: CASSRLTSGRPNTDYNEQFF. The CDR3 nucleotides are TGCGCCAGCAGCCGGCTGACTAGCGGGAGGCCTAACACGGACTACAATGAGCAGTTCTTC.

This clonotype has at least ten counts. The chain links TRBV12-3 or TRBV12-4 to TRBJ2-7; TRBD2 matches 9 bases. Unmatched junction bases numbered 7, after V lost 1 base and J lost 6 bases. This CDR3 is 15 amino acids long. CDR3 protein: CASSLGLAGTGEQYV. DNA of the CDR3: TGTGCCAGCAGTTTAGGTCTAGCGGGAACGGGCGAGCAGTACGTC.

The J gene is TRBJ2-7, the V gene TRBV20-1, with D perhaps TRBD2 (5 bases). Germline V gene sequence: CDR1 DFQATT, CDR2 SNEGSKA (reference sequence). CDR3 length: 12 amino acids. V was cut by 6 bases and J by 2 bases, with 11 bases left in between. CDR3 in DNA: TGCAGTGCCTCCAGCGGAGCCTACGAGCAGTACTTC. Amino acids: CSASSGAYEQYF.

This clonotype was picked up a small number of times. The chain is built from TRBV5-5 and TRBJ2-3, with D maybe TRBD2 (6 bases). V was cut by 4 bases and J by 7 bases, with 10 bases left in between. Germline V gene data show CDR1 as SGHKS and CDR2 as YYEKEE (reference sequence). The CDR3 consists of 12 residues. CDR3 residues: CASSQEGNTQYF. In nucleotides, the CDR3 is TGTGCCAGCAGCCAGGAGGGAAATACGCAGTATTTT.

There are many counts of this clonotype. The V and J genes are TRBV10-3 and TRBJ1-6; D remains ambiguous. The germline CDR1 and CDR2 sequences are ENHRY and SYGVKD. Trimming removed 9 bases at V and 7 bases at J, with 13 bases between. This CDR3 region has 13 residues. The CDR3 reads CAITEGRNSPLHF. CDR3 coding DNA: TGTGCCATTACAGAGGGAAGGAATTCACCCCTCCACTTT.

This clonotype has ten or more counts. The genes are TRBV28 and TRBJ2-1, with 7 positions matching TRBD1. Germline CDR1 and CDR2: MDHEN and SYDVKM. CDR3 length equals 15 residues. The V gene end was trimmed by 1 base and the J gene end by 4 bases; junction bases not matched to a gene: 4. As DNA, the CDR3 is TGTGCCAGCAGTTTATCTGGCAGGGGGTACAATGAGCAGTTCTTC. Translated: CASSLSGRGYNEQFF.

This clonotype was observed a few times. The chain carries TRBV29-1 and TRBJ1-2, with D maybe TRBD1 (6 bases). V gave up 0 bases and J gave up 0 bases, with 14 bases separating them. CDR1 is SQVTM, CDR2 ANQGSEA, per germline. This CDR3 contains 16 residues. CDR3 bases: TGCAGCGTTGAAGATAGAAGGGGGGGAACTAACTATGGCTACACCTTC. This encodes CSVEDRRGGTNYGYTF.

The J gene is TRBJ1-1, the V gene TRBV12-3 or TRBV12-4; D remains unclear. The CDR3 has 14 amino acids. V was pared by 3 bases and J by 0 bases, with 8 bases between. CDR3 protein: CASSFLHLNTEAFF. CDR3 DNA: TGTGCCAGCAGTTTTCTACACCTGAACACTGAAGCTTTCTTT.

The rearrangement uses TRBV4-1 and TRBJ1-6, with D possibly being TRBD1 (5 bases). There are 16 residues in the CDR3. Looked up from germline, CDR1 is MGHRA and CDR2 is YSYEKL. Trimming shortened V by 1 base and J by 6 bases, and 13 bases separated the two germline ends. The CDR3 bases are TGCGCCAGCAGCCAAGTAAGGGCAGGGAGTAATTCACCCCTCCACTTT. This translates into CASSQVRAGSNSPLHF.

This rearrangement joins TRBV11-2 to TRBJ2-7, with D maybe TRBD2 (5 bases). Deletions cut 6 bases from V and 3 bases from J, with 12 bases between. The CDR3 runs to 13 residues. CDR1 and CDR2 from the germline V gene are SGHAT and FQNNGV. CDR3 nucleotide sequence: TGTGCCAGCAGATCAGGAGGTGGCTACGAGCAGTACTTC. Protein product: CASRSGGGYEQYF.

This sequence joins TRBV20-1 and TRBJ2-2; D possibly matches TRBD1 or TRBD2 (6 bases each). The ends were cut back, 6 bases at V and 7 bases at J, with 21 bases in the middle. CDR1 is DFQATT and CDR2 is SNEGSKA in the germline V gene (reference sequence). This CDR3 is 15 amino acids long. The CDR3 DNA reads TGCAGTGCGCGCAGGGTACAGGGAGGCGTCGGGGAGCTGTTTTTT. It translates to CSARRVQGGVGELFF.

The chain uses TRBV18 and TRBJ1-6; unclear D gene. The germline gives CDR1 KGHSH, CDR2 LQKENI. Between the trimmed V and J ends, which lost 0 bases and 5 bases, there was a span of 17 bases. This CDR3 has 18 amino acids. CDR3 coding DNA: TGTGCCAGCTCACCACCGGATTCACTCGCAAGGAATAATTCACCCCTCCACTTT. Its translation is CASSPPDSLARNNSPLHF.

There are many counts of this clonotype. The chain employs TRBV12-3 or TRBV12-4 and TRBJ1-1; D unclear. Trimming took off 3 bases at V and 0 bases at J, with 8 bases between the two ends. The CDR3 is made up of 14 amino acids. CDR3 amino acids: CASSFRSLNTEAFF. The CDR3 DNA is TGTGCCAGCAGTTTCCGCAGCCTGAACACTGAAGCTTTCTTT.

This chain connects TRBV11-2 to TRBJ2-5; 7 bases match TRBD1. Germline-derived CDR1 and CDR2 are SGHAT and FQNNGV. The V segment lost 5 bases and the J segment 2 bases; nucleotides outside the gene matches: 8. This CDR3 spans 15 amino acids. Written as DNA, the CDR3 is TGTGCCAGCAGCCGGGGACAGACTATACAAGAGACCCAGTACTTC. It translates to CASSRGQTIQETQYF.

This clonotype was detected many times. Here the CDR3 DNA reads TGTGCCAGCAGCTTCACCGGGACTAGCGATCACAATGAGCAGTTCTTC. This codes for CASSFTGTSDHNEQFF. This chain joins TRBV7-3 and TRBJ2-1; 10 nucleotides align to TRBD2. The V segment lost 3 bases and the J segment 5 bases; nucleotides outside the gene matches: 7. Per the germline V gene, CDR1 is SGHTA and CDR2 is FQGTGA. CDR3 length equals 16 residues.

This clonotype was observed a few times. CDR3 in amino acids: CASSLEPGNTEAFF. CDR3 in DNA: TGCGCCAGCAGCTTGGAGCCAGGCAACACTGAAGCTTTCTTT. This sequence joins TRBV5-1 and TRBJ1-1, with D hard to call. V lost 0 bases and J lost 2, with 8 bases in between. Germline lookup yields CDR1 SGHRS and CDR2 YFSETQ. This CDR3 has 14 residues.